Listed below are T cell receptor beta chains from one sample, sequenced in a study of cytomegalovirus exposure and HLA in healthy donors. Libraries were prepared by immunoSEQ multiplex PCR; TCRdb keeps only in-frame clonotypes and omits some of them. Found here are over 80,000 clones, roughly four fifths of them singletons; the top ten hold over 5%. The sequenced material came from PBMCs. All receptors derive from a man aged 40-49 years in good health and CMV-seropositive. Each CDR3 is given with its conserved first and last residue. The D gene is left open where the match is weak. Where a row states a size, it is once, few, many or the class of an expanded clone; other rows omit it.

clone size | J gene | V gene | D gene | CDR3 DNA | CDR3 protein
. | TRBJ1-3 | TRBV5-4 | TRBD1 | TGTGCCAGCAGCTGGGGACAGGGTGAAAACACCATATATTTT | CASSWGQGENTIYF
. | TRBJ2-7 | TRBV20-1 | . | TGCAGTGCTAGAGTTGGGGGCAGAGGGTACTTC | CSARVGGRGYF
. | TRBJ1-2 | TRBV9 | . | TGTGCCAGCAGCGTAGAATCGGGTAACTATGGCTACACCTTC | CASSVESGNYGYTF
. | TRBJ2-3 | TRBV28 | TRBD2 | TGTGCCAGTAAAATACTCGGGACTAGCGGGAGGACCACAGATACGCAGTATTTT | CASKILGTSGRTTDTQYF
once | TRBJ2-5 | TRBV12-5 | TRBD2 | TGTGCTAGTGGTTCGGGACTAGCACAAGAGACCCAGTACTTC | CASGSGLAQETQYF
. | TRBJ2-5 | TRBV7-9 | TRBD2 | TGTTCCAGCAGCCCCAGACTAGCGCCGCAAGAGACCCAGTACTTC | CSSSPRLAPQETQYF
. | TRBJ2-3 | TRBV9 | . | TGTGCCAGCAGCGTAGCCCAACACACAGATACGCAGTATTTT | CASSVAQHTDTQYF
. | TRBJ1-2 | TRBV9 | . | TGTGCCAGCAGCGTAGGTACAGAGTATGGCTACACCTTC | CASSVGTEYGYTF
. | TRBJ2-7 | TRBV9 | TRBD2 | TGTGCCAGCAGCCCCAGCGGGGGTCGAAGCAGGAGTGAGCAGTACTTC | CASSPSGGRSRSEQYF
. | TRBJ1-5 | TRBV7-9 | . | TGTGCCAGCAGCTTAGGAGGAGGACAGCCCCAGCATTTT | CASSLGGGQPQHF
. | TRBJ1-1 | TRBV5-1 | . | TGCGCCAGCAGCTTGGGTCAGGCCCCGGGGACTGAAGCTTTCTTT | CASSLGQAPGTEAFF
. | TRBJ1-6 | TRBV29-1 | TRBD1 | TGCAGCGTTCGACGCGGACAGGGGCAATATTCACCCCTCCACTTT | CSVRRGQGQYSPLHF
few | TRBJ2-7 | TRBV27 | TRBD1 | TGTGCCAGCAGCCCGGGACAGGCGGGCTACGAGCAGTACTTC | CASSPGQAGYEQYF
. | TRBJ1-2 | TRBV19 | TRBD1 | TGTGCCAGCAGGAACGGGACAGGACTCTTTGGCTACACCTTC | CASRNGTGLFGYTF
. | TRBJ1-2 | TRBV7-2 | . | TGTGCCAGCAGTCACGGAGGGGAAATTAATGGCTACACCTTC | CASSHGGEINGYTF
. | TRBJ2-1 | TRBV9 | . | TGTGCCAGCAGCTCGCAGGGCTCTATGTTCTACAATGAGCAGTTCTTC | CASSSQGSMFYNEQFF
. | TRBJ2-7 | TRBV29-1 | TRBD1 | TGCAGCGTTGGACAGGGGACCCCGGCCGAGCAGTACTTC | CSVGQGTPAEQYF
once | TRBJ1-2 | TRBV30 | TRBD1 | TGTGCCTGGAGTGTTATGGGGACAGACTATGGCTACACCTTC | CAWSVMGTDYGYTF
. | TRBJ2-6 | TRBV2 | . | TGTGCCAGCAGTGAATGGGGCAGTCTACTCTCTGGGGCCAACGTCCTGACTTTC | CASSEWGSLLSGANVLTF
. | TRBJ2-1 | TRBV5-1 | . | TGCGCCAGCAGCTACGCGGATTACAATGAGCAGTTCTTC | CASSYADYNEQFF
few | TRBJ2-3 | TRBV5-1 | TRBD2 | TGCGCCAGCAGGGTCGGGACTAGCGACACAGATACGCAGTATTTT | CASRVGTSDTDTQYF
. | TRBJ2-2 | TRBV29-1 | TRBD1 | TGCAGCATTTCAGGACAGGGGTACACCGGGGAGCTGTTTTTT | CSISGQGYTGELFF
few | TRBJ2-3 | TRBV10-3 | TRBD2 | TGTGCCATCAGTGAGTACGGACTAGCGGGGGGGCTCACAGATACGCAGTATTTT | CAISEYGLAGGLTDTQYF
. | TRBJ2-3 | TRBV9 | TRBD2 | TGTGCCAGCAGCGTTCAAGCGGGGGGCACAGATACGCAGTATTTT | CASSVQAGGTDTQYF
. | TRBJ2-5 | TRBV5-1 | . | TGCGCCAGCAGCTCCCGGGACTTAGGAGAGACCCAGTACTTC | CASSSRDLGETQYF
. | TRBJ2-6 | TRBV5-6 | . | TGTGCCAGCAGCTTGGTCGCGGCCGAGCGGGGGGCCAACGTCCTGACTTTC | CASSLVAAERGANVLTF
. | TRBJ1-2 | TRBV6-6 | TRBD1 | TGTGCCAGCAGGAACTCGGACAGGGGGCGCAATGGCTACACCTTC | CASRNSDRGRNGYTF
. | TRBJ1-5 | TRBV19 | . | TGTGCCAGTAGTATATTTCCCACAGGGCCCCATCAGCCCCAGCATTTT | CASSIFPTGPHQPQHF
. | TRBJ2-6 | TRBV4-2 | . | TGTGCCAGCAGGGGAGCCTCTGGGGCCAACGTCCTGACTTTC | CASRGASGANVLTF
. | TRBJ1-2 | TRBV5-1 | TRBD1 | TGCGCCAGCAGCTTGGGCGCGACAGGGGGCTATGGCTACACCTTC | CASSLGATGGYGYTF
once | TRBJ2-1 | TRBV10-3 | . | TGTGCCATCAGTGAGTCGTCGGGGGGCAACTACAATGAGCAGTTCTTC | CAISESSGGNYNEQFF
. | TRBJ2-2 | TRBV18 | . | TGTGCCAGCTCACTAAAAGCAGGTGGAGGCGGGGAGCTGTTTTTT | CASSLKAGGGGELFF
. | TRBJ2-7 | TRBV28 | TRBD2 | TGTGCCAGCAGTTTAGCTTCGGGGGGGGCCTCCTACGAGCAGTACTTC | CASSLASGGASYEQYF
. | TRBJ2-3 | TRBV7-8 | TRBD2 | TGTGCCAGCAGCTTATTCTTAGCGGGGGCCTCCACAGATACGCAGTATTTT | CASSLFLAGASTDTQYF
. | TRBJ1-4 | TRBV5-1 | . | TGCGCCAGCAGGGGTGGGGCAGCAACTAATGAAAAACTGTTTTTT | CASRGGAATNEKLFF
. | TRBJ1-1 | TRBV6-5 | . | TGTGCCAGCAGTTATCAGGGGACGAACACTGAAGCTTTCTTT | CASSYQGTNTEAFF
. | TRBJ2-7 | TRBV28 | TRBD1 | TGTGCCAGCAAAAACTTGGGGACAGGGGTGTTCGAGCAGTACTTC | CASKNLGTGVFEQYF
once | TRBJ1-5 | TRBV10-3 | TRBD1 | TGTGCCATCAGCAGACAGGGTAACGATCAGCCCCAGCATTTT | CAISRQGNDQPQHF
few | TRBJ2-2 | TRBV12-5 | TRBD1 | TGTGCTAGTGGTTTGGACAAAGGACAGGGAGGGAACACCGGGGAGCTGTTTTTT | CASGLDKGQGGNTGELFF
few | TRBJ1-1 | TRBV11-1 | TRBD1 | TGTGCCAGCAGCCTAAATCAGGGGGCCTCTGAAGCTTTCTTT | CASSLNQGASEAFF
. | TRBJ1-2 | TRBV7-8 | TRBD1 | TGTGCCAGCAGCTTAGAGTCGCCAGGGGGCTATAGGGGCTACACCTTC | CASSLESPGGYRGYTF
. | TRBJ2-7 | TRBV19 | TRBD2 | TGTGCCAGTAATGCGGGAGGATACGAGCAGTACTTC | CASNAGGYEQYF
. | TRBJ2-5 | TRBV11-3 | TRBD2 | TGTGCCAGCAGCCCCGGTGTAGGGGCGGGAGGGGAGACCCAGTACTTC | CASSPGVGAGGETQYF
. | TRBJ2-2 | TRBV28 | . | TGTGCCAGCGTCCCTTACACCGGGGAGCTGTTTTTT | CASVPYTGELFF
. | TRBJ2-2 | TRBV14 | . | TGTGCCAGCAGCCAAGTCCCAGGGAACACCGGGGAGCTGTTTTTT | CASSQVPGNTGELFF
few | TRBJ2-2 | TRBV14 | . | TGTGCCAGCAGCCCCCGTCTTTTCAGGGGATCCGGGGAGCTGTTTTTT | CASSPRLFRGSGELFF
. | TRBJ2-3 | TRBV28 | . | TGTGCCAGCAGCCCTGAGCCTTCTAGCACAGATACGCAGTATTTT | CASSPEPSSTDTQYF
. | TRBJ2-7 | TRBV5-1 | . | TGCGCCAGCAGCTTGCCCCAGGGGAATTCCTACGAGCAGTACTTC | CASSLPQGNSYEQYF
. | TRBJ2-1 | TRBV10-3 | . | TGTGCCATCAGTGAGTCGATGGGGGCCCTCTGGGATGAGCAGTTCTTC | CAISESMGALWDEQFF
. | TRBJ2-7 | TRBV28 | TRBD1 | TGTGCCAGCAGTGGCCAACAGGGGAGCTCCTACGAGCAGTACTTC | CASSGQQGSSYEQYF
. | TRBJ1-5 | TRBV7-9 | . | TGTGCCAGCAGCTCGGACAGAGGACAGCCCCAGCATTTT | CASSSDRGQPQHF
. | TRBJ2-3 | TRBV5-1 | TRBD2 | TGCGCCAGCAGCTTGGAGTATAGCGGGACTAGCGGGAGGAGAACGCAGTATTTT | CASSLEYSGTSGRRTQYF
. | TRBJ1-2 | TRBV27 | . | TGTGCCAGCAGTCCAAAACGGGCGGGGGGCTACACCTTC | CASSPKRAGGYTF